These 30 T cell receptor beta chains were sequenced from one sample in a study of cytomegalovirus exposure and HLA in healthy donors. The table came from immunoSEQ multiplex PCR; TCRdb's copy has only in-frame clones and leaves some out. Among about 170,000 clones, approximately 86% were seen once, and the ten largest hold 2.7%. Sample: PBMCs. These receptors originate from a man aged 18 to 30 in good health and CMV-seropositive.

Points on this clone: A junction end diverges from the germline sequence, so it may reflect a read error. The genes are TRBV7-2 and TRBJ2-1; 12 bases fit TRBD1. The length of the CDR3 is 13 residues. Germline loops: CDR1 SGHTA, CDR2 FQGNSA. The CDR3: CASGSGTGGPGIF. The CDR3 DNA reads TGTGCCAGCGGGTCCGGGACAGGGGGCCCAGGGATCTTC.

Details on this clone: This CDR3 is also generated by other DNA sequences in the sample. The chain carries TRBV5-6 and TRBJ2-7; 7 nucleotides align to TRBD1. The length of the CDR3 is 14 residues. Per germline, CDR1 SGHDT and CDR2 YYEEEE. Losses at the gene ends were 0 bases for V and 4 bases for J; bases not matched to a gene: 4. The CDR3 loop is CASSLGQGSYEQYF. The DNA for the CDR3 is TGTGCCAGCAGCTTGGGACAGGGCTCGTACGAGCAGTACTTC.

The J gene is TRBJ2-4, the V gene TRBV14, with 9 bases matching TRBD2. The CDR3 has 13 amino acids. The junction had 3 bases not matched to a gene; V was cut back by 5 bases and J by 7 bases. CDR1 and CDR2 (germline): SGHDN, FVKESK. The CDR3 bases are TGTGCCAGCAGCGGGGCGGGAGGGAACATTCAGTACTTC. It encodes CASSGAGGNIQYF.

CDR3 region: CASYSRLTGELFF. In DNA, the CDR3 is TGTGCCAGCTATTCCAGGTTAACCGGGGAGCTGTTTTTT. This rearrangement joins TRBV28 to TRBJ2-2; unclear D gene. Germline V gene data show CDR1 as MDHEN and CDR2 as SYDVKM. V was cut by 8 bases and J by 5 bases, with 12 bases left in between. This CDR3 has 13 residues.

J is TRBJ2-3 and V is TRBV4-2, with a possible D match to TRBD2 (5 bases). Germline V lookup: CDR1 LGHNA, CDR2 YNFKEQ. The CDR3 covers 14 residues. V was trimmed by 0 bases and J by 1 base, leaving 5 bases between them. CDR3 coding DNA: TGTGCCAGCAGCCAAGAGAGGGGCACAGATACGCAGTATTTT. This sequence encodes CASSQERGTDTQYF.

The chain carries TRBV28 and TRBJ2-5; 7 bases align to TRBD2. Germline V gene data show CDR1 as MDHEN and CDR2 as SYDVKM. The CDR3 contains 17 residues. Trimming at V came to 2 bases and at J to 1 base, leaving 10 bases not matched to a gene. The CDR3 DNA follows: TGTGCCAGCAGTTTAGCTCGACGGGGAGGGACCCAAGAGACCCAGTACTTC. Amino acids: CASSLARRGGTQETQYF.

The genes are TRBV5-1 and TRBJ2-5; maybe TRBD2 (7 bases). Trimming left V 2 bases short and J 3 bases short, with 11 bases between. There are 14 residues in the CDR3. Germline lookup yields CDR1 SGHRS and CDR2 YFSETQ. CDR3 in amino acids: CASSFGGPEETQYF. CDR3 coding DNA: TGCGCCAGCAGCTTCGGGGGGCCAGAAGAGACCCAGTACTTC.

The sample holds one count of this clone. The V call is TRBV10-1, the J call TRBJ1-1; D gene unclear. The CDR3 extends over 12 amino acids. Trimming took 4 bases from V and 8 from J, leaving 11 bases between them. Germline CDR1 and CDR2: WNHNN and SYGVQD (reference sequence). CDR3 loop: CASSGSRPEAFF. The CDR3 DNA follows: TGCGCCAGCAGTGGGTCCAGGCCCGAAGCTTTCTTT.

The rearrangement uses TRBV28 and TRBJ2-1; 11 nucleotides align to TRBD1. Unmatched junction bases numbered 6, after V lost 2 bases and J lost 6 bases. CDR3 length: 16 amino acids. Germline V lookup: CDR1 MDHEN, CDR2 SYDVKM. The CDR3 nucleotides are TGTGCCAGCAGTTTAGGGGGGACAGGGGGTATCAATGAGCAGTTCTTC. This codes for CASSLGGTGGINEQFF.

In this sample, this clone turned up a few times. The J gene is TRBJ2-2, the V gene TRBV5-1; 11 bases match TRBD2. The CDR3 totals 17 residues. Germline V CDR1 and CDR2: SGHRS, YFSETQ. The J segment lost 2 bases and the V segment lost 0 bases, leaving 3 bases of the junction unmatched. The CDR3 here is CASSLGTSGFNTGELFF. The DNA of the CDR3 is TGCGCCAGCAGCTTGGGGACTAGCGGGTTTAACACCGGGGAGCTGTTTTTT.

This chain links TRBV13 with TRBJ2-5; the D gene is possibly TRBD1 (6 bases). The germline V gene encodes CDR1 PRHDT and CDR2 FYEKMQ (reference sequence). V was cut by 5 bases and J by 1 base, with 14 bases left in between. The CDR3 is made up of 15 amino acids. This CDR3 reads CASSQVTGTQETQYF. Written as DNA, the CDR3 is TGTGCCAGCAGCCAAGTCACAGGGACCCAAGAGACCCAGTACTTC. Based on the CDR3 plus reference TRBV13 and TRBJ2-5, the full variable domain is AAGVIQSPRHLIKEKRETATLKCYPIPRHDTVYWYQQGPGQDPQFLISFYEKMQSDKGSIPDRFSAQQFSDYHSELNMSSLELGDSALYFCASSQVTGTQETQYFGPGTRLLVL.

The chain is built from TRBV9 and TRBJ1-2; 10 bases map to TRBD1. After removal of 3 bases from V and 5 bases from J, the junction contained 10 bases not matched to a gene. This CDR3 contains 16 residues. Germline CDR1 and CDR2: SGDLS and YYNGEE. CDR3 loop: CASSAEGQGFRYGYTF. CDR3 nucleotide sequence: TGTGCCAGCAGCGCCGAGGGACAGGGGTTTCGGTATGGCTACACCTTC.

This sequence joins TRBV5-6 and TRBJ1-2, with D possibly being TRBD1 (5 bases). Trimming shortened V by 4 bases and J by 6 bases, and 16 bases separated the two germline ends. This CDR3 spans 14 amino acids. Germline V gene lookup returns CDR1 SGHDT and CDR2 YYEEEE. CDR3 region: CASSLGRREDGYTF. The CDR3 nucleotides are TGTGCCAGCAGCCTCGGGCGCAGGGAGGATGGCTACACCTTC.

The chain links TRBV7-9 to TRBJ1-2; D uncertain. Looked up from germline, CDR1 is SEHNR and CDR2 is FQNEAQ (reference sequence). Trimming removed 0 bases from V and 1 base from J, with 6 bases in between. This CDR3 spans 14 amino acids. The CDR3 DNA reads TGTGCCAGCAGCTTAGCCGCGCTTAACTATGGCTACACCTTC. Translation: CASSLAALNYGYTF. The whole variable domain, remainder taken from reference TRBV7-9 and TRBJ1-2, is DTGVSQNPRHKITKRGQNVTFRCDPISEHNRLYWYRQTLGQGPEFLTYFQNEAQLEKSRLLSDRFSAERPKGSFSTLEIQRTEQGDSAMYLCASSLAALNYGYTFGSGTRLTVV.

V is TRBV5-8 and J is TRBJ1-1; D gene ambiguous. The germline V gene encodes CDR1 SGHTS and CDR2 YDEGEE. With 6 bases removed from V and 5 bases from J, the gap between germline ends came to 11 bases. The CDR3 loop spans 12 amino acids. CDR3 protein: CASILLSTEAFF. The CDR3 coding sequence is TGTGCCAGCATCCTACTTTCTACTGAAGCTTTCTTT. The complete variable domain, with remaining parts taken from reference TRBV5-8 and TRBJ1-1, reads EAGVTQSPTHLIKTRGQQATLRCSPISGHTSVYWYQQALGLGLQFLLWYDEGEERNRGNFPPRFSGRQFPNYSSELNVNALELEDSALYLCASILLSTEAFFGQGTRLTVV.

This chain connects TRBV10-2 to TRBJ2-5; unclear D gene. This CDR3 is built from 13 residues. V was trimmed by 4 bases and J by 4 bases, leaving 10 bases between them. The germline V gene has CDR1 WSHSY and CDR2 SAAADI. For the CDR3, the DNA is TGCGCCAGCAGTGTTAGGAGAGGAGAGACCCAGTACTTC. Translated, it gives CASSVRRGETQYF.

The chain combines TRBV6-5 with TRBJ2-3, with 8 bases that match TRBD2. Germline CDR1 and CDR2: MNHEY and SVGAGI. The CDR3 consists of 14 residues. With 2 bases clipped from V and 8 bases from J, the junction kept 6 bases outside the gene matches. The CDR3 bases are TGTGCCAGCAGTTACCGAAGGACTAGCCCTACGCAGTATTTT. Translation gives CASSYRRTSPTQYF.

In its sample, this clone was seen once. This chain links TRBV30 with TRBJ2-3; 10 nucleotides line up with TRBD1. Unmatched junction bases numbered 6, after V lost 5 bases and J lost 7 bases. Per the germline V gene, CDR1 is GTSNPN and CDR2 is SVGIG (reference sequence). CDR3 length: 13 residues. The CDR3 here is CAWSGTGAHTQYF. The CDR3 DNA follows: TGTGCCTGGTCCGGGACAGGGGCCCATACGCAGTATTTT.

Here the CDR3 reads CASSQGVSSSYEQYF. In DNA, the CDR3 is TGCGCCAGCAGCCAAGGGGTTTCTAGCTCCTACGAGCAGTACTTC. The rearrangement uses TRBV4-3 and TRBJ2-7, with D hard to call. Germline values: CDR1 LGHNA, CDR2 YSLEER. The CDR3 loop spans 15 amino acids. Trimming cost V 1 base and J 0 bases, with 10 bases left between them.

V is TRBV6-5 and J is TRBJ2-3, with 8 bases aligning to TRBD1. J lost 5 bases, V lost 7 bases, and 11 bases had no gene match. Germline V CDR1 and CDR2: MNHEY, SVGAGI. The CDR3 contains 15 residues. In DNA, the CDR3 is TGTGCCAGCATCCTGACAGGGGCCCCTGGAGATACGCAGTATTTT. Translated, it gives CASILTGAPGDTQYF.

This clone was detected once. The rearrangement joins TRBV9 to TRBJ1-6; a weak D match, TRBD1 (6 bases). The CDR3 totals 14 residues. Germline V CDR1 and CDR2: SGDLS, YYNGEE. Trimming pared 3 bases from V and 4 bases from J, leaving 8 bases between. In DNA form, the CDR3 reads TGTGCCAGCAGCGGTGGGACATATAATTCACCCCTCCACTTT. It specifies CASSGGTYNSPLHF.

This chain uses TRBV6-5 with TRBJ2-1; 9 bases map to TRBD1. V gave up 2 bases and J gave up 4 bases; unmatched junction bases: 6. The CDR3 extends over 16 amino acids. CDR1 MNHEY and CDR2 SVGAGI come from the germline V gene. The CDR3 loop is CASSYAAGTGYNEQFF. In DNA form, the CDR3 reads TGTGCCAGCAGTTACGCTGCCGGGACAGGGTACAATGAGCAGTTCTTC.

The V call is TRBV7-9, the J call TRBJ1-5; a weak D match, TRBD1 (5 bases). V was shortened by 2 bases and J by 4 bases, with 12 bases between the two germline ends. Germline V lookup: CDR1 SEHNR, CDR2 FQNEAQ (reference sequence). The CDR3 spans 15 residues. CDR3 in DNA: TGTGCCAGCAGCTTAAATGGGGGAGGGAATCAGCCCCAGCATTTT. Translating gives CASSLNGGGNQPQHF.

On this clone itself: This same CDR3 is encoded by further DNA sequences in the sample. The chain couples TRBV6-1 to TRBJ2-3; TRBD1 matches 9 bases. J gave up 3 bases and V 6 bases, and 4 bases lay outside the gene matches. The CDR3 runs 14 residues. The germline gives CDR1 MNHNS, CDR2 SASEGT. CDR3 loop: CASSPGQGTDTQYF. The CDR3 nucleotides are TGTGCCAGCAGCCCGGGACAGGGAACAGATACGCAGTATTTT.

CDR3 coding DNA: TGTGCCAGCAGCCAAGGGACTAGCCCTTTCAAATCTACCACAGATACGCAGTATTTT. Its protein product is CASSQGTSPFKSTTDTQYF. The chain has TRBV4-2 and TRBJ2-3; TRBD2 aligns across 8 bases. CDR3 size: 19 residues. Germline-derived CDR1 and CDR2 are LGHNA and YNFKEQ. The J segment lost 2 bases and the V segment lost 1 base, leaving 14 bases of the junction unmatched.

This clone has just a few counts. The J gene is TRBJ2-7, the V gene TRBV10-3; no definite D call. CDR1 and CDR2 from the germline V gene are ENHRY and SYGVKD. CDR3 length: 12 amino acids. Trimming stripped 10 bases from V and 4 bases from J, with 14 bases between. Here the CDR3 DNA reads TGTGCCACCCGTGAGGTTCCATACGAGCAGTACTTC. It is translated as CATREVPYEQYF.

The chain has TRBV7-9 and TRBJ2-2, with 9 nucleotides matching TRBD2. Trimming took 3 bases from V and 5 from J; bases not matched to a gene: 1. Germline CDR1 and CDR2: SEHNR and FQNEAQ (reference sequence). The CDR3 has 14 amino acids. The DNA for the CDR3 is TGTGCCAGCAGCTTGCTAGCGGGGACCGGGGAGCTGTTTTTT. It yields the protein CASSLLAGTGELFF.

This rearrangement joins TRBV7-8 to TRBJ2-7; TRBD2 aligns across 7 bases. This CDR3 is 14 amino acids long. V dropped 3 bases and J dropped 0; count of bases not matched to a gene: 2. Germline V gene sequence: CDR1 SGHVS, CDR2 FQNEAQ. As DNA, the CDR3 is TGTGCCAGCAGCTTGCGGGAGAGCTCCTACGAGCAGTACTTC. It codes for CASSLRESSYEQYF.

J is TRBJ1-2 and V is TRBV20-1, with D uncertain. Trimming took off 2 bases at V and 3 bases at J, with 4 bases between the two ends. This CDR3 comprises 11 residues. Germline V CDR1 and CDR2: DFQATT, SNEGSKA (reference sequence). The CDR3 spells CSARRDYGYTF. In nucleotides, the CDR3 is TGCAGTGCTAGAAGAGACTATGGCTACACCTTC.

This clone was observed a few times. The chain couples TRBV2 to TRBJ2-7, with 7 bases identical to TRBD2. This CDR3 has 13 residues. Trimming took 6 bases from V and 7 from J; bases not matched to a gene: 9. In germline, CDR1 is SNHLY, CDR2 FYNNEI. The DNA for the CDR3 is TGTGCCAGCAGCCCGGGACTACCTGGGGAGCAGTACTTC. Translated, it gives CASSPGLPGEQYF.